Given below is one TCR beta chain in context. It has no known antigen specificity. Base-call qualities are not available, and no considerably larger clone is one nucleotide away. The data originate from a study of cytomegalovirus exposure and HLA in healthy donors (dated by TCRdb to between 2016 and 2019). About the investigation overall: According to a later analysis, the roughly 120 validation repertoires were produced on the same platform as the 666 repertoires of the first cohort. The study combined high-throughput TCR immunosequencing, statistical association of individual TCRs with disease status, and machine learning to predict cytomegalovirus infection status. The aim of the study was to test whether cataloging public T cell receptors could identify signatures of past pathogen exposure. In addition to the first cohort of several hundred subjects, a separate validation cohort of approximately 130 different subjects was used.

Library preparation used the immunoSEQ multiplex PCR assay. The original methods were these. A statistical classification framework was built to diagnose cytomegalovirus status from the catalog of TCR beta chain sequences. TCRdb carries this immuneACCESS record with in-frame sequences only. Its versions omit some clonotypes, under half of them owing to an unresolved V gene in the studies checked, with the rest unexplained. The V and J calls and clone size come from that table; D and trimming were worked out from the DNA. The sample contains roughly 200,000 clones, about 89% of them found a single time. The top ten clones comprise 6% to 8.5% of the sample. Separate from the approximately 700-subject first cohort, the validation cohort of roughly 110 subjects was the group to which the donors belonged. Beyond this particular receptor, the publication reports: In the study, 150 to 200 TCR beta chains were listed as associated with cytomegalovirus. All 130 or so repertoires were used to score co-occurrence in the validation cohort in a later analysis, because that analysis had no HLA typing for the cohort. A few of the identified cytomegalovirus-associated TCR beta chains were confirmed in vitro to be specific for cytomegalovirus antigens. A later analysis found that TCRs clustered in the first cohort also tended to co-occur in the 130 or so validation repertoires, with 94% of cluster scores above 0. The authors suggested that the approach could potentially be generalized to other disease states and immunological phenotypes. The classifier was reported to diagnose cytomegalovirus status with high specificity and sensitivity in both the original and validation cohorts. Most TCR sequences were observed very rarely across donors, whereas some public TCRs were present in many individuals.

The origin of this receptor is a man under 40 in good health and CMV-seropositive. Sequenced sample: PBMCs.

The CDR3 here reads CASSYRPGQGIWEQYF. DNA sequence: TGTGCCAGCAGTTACCGACCCGGACAGGGGATTTGGGAGCAGTACTTC. The sequence joins TRBV6-5 to TRBJ2-5, with 9 central nucleotides matching TRBD1. Trimming removed 2 bases from V and 11 bases from J; the gene matches leave 15 bases unexplained. Taken from the germline V gene, the CDR1 and CDR2 loops are MNHEY and SVGAGI. Measured from the cysteine to the phenylalanine, the CDR3 is 16 residues long. The sequence is cut down to CDR3 DNA, 48 bases in frame from base 1.